The 22 T cell receptor beta chains below come from one sample, sequenced in a study of T-cell reconstitution after alpha-beta-depleted transplantation in children. Preparing the TCRbeta library involved the use of unique molecular identifiers. TCRdb reanalysed the PCR reads using MiXCR and keeps one entry per CDR3 protein. In the table there are around 530,000 distinct CDR3 sequences, 32% of which are singletons. The sample in question was PBMCs from the stem cell graft donor, obtained from the stem cell graft. Receptors were obtained from a human donor who donated a stem cell graft to a child with aplastic anemia.

The chain couples TRBV11-2 to TRBJ1-3; D may be TRBD1 (6 bases). CDR3 size: 18 residues. Germline-derived CDR1 and CDR2 are SGHAT and FQNNGV. The V and J ends lost 2 bases and 3 bases respectively, with 20 bases between them. Here the CDR3 DNA reads TGTGCCAGCAGCTTATCCCCGGGACATACTGGGCTTGGAAACACCATATATTTT. Its translation: CASSLSPGHTGLGNTIYF.

This clonotype was observed a handful of times. The chain carries TRBV29-1 and TRBJ2-7, with 13 bases identical to TRBD2. The CDR3 is 17 amino acids. Germline assignment: CDR1 SQVTM and CDR2 ANQGSEA. The V and J ends lost 5 bases and 0 bases, in that order; junction bases with no gene match: 10. The CDR3 reads CSVSPGTSGTNSYEQYF. CDR3 nucleotides: TGCAGCGTTAGTCCCGGGACTAGCGGGACGAACTCCTACGAGCAGTACTTC.

The CDR3 nucleotides are TGCGCCAGCAGCTTGATCGCGGGGCGAACCTACGAGCAGTACTTC. It encodes CASSLIAGRTYEQYF. This sequence joins TRBV5-1 and TRBJ2-7; a possible D gene is TRBD2 (6 bases). CDR1 and CDR2 from the germline V gene are SGHRS and YFSETQ. There are 15 residues in the CDR3. The V end lost 1 base, the J end lost 2 bases, and 13 bases lay between the germline ends.

The sample holds a few counts of this clonotype. The chain's CDR3 is CASTTRHPNEQFF. The CDR3 coding sequence is TGTGCCAGCACTACTAGACACCCCAATGAGCAGTTCTTC. V is TRBV27 and J is TRBJ2-1, with D possibly being TRBD2 (5 bases). V lost 7 bases to trimming and J lost 6 bases, with 13 bases between them. CDR1 MNHEY and CDR2 SMNVEV come from the germline V gene (reference sequence). The CDR3 totals 13 residues.

The chain uses TRBV6-2 or TRBV6-3 and TRBJ2-1, with 8 bases matching TRBD2. CDR1 and CDR2 (germline): MNHEY, SVGEGT. The CDR3 runs to 16 residues. J lost 4 bases, V lost 0 bases, and 5 bases had no gene match. The CDR3 spells CASSYSGLARYNEQFF. CDR3 sequence (DNA): TGTGCCAGCAGTTACTCAGGACTAGCAAGATACAATGAGCAGTTCTTC.

V and J are TRBV4-3 and TRBJ2-2; D is perhaps TRBD1 (5 bases). V lost 0 bases and J 2 bases, leaving 13 bases between the germline ends. The CDR3 spans 17 residues. Per germline, CDR1 LGHNA and CDR2 YSLEER. The CDR3 loop reads CASSQDAGNINTGELFF. In DNA form, the CDR3 reads TGCGCCAGCAGCCAAGATGCAGGGAATATTAACACCGGGGAGCTGTTTTTT.

This clonotype was seen more than once but under ten times. CDR3 sequence reads: CASSSDLTGNQPQHF. The CDR3 DNA follows: TGTGCCAGCAGCTCTGACCTAACAGGGAACCAGCCCCAGCATTTT. The chain couples TRBV7-9 to TRBJ1-5; possible D gene TRBD1, 6 bases. Germline V gives CDR1 SEHNR, CDR2 FQNEAQ (reference sequence). This CDR3 is built from 15 residues. The germline V and J ends were trimmed by 4 bases and 7 bases, with 17 bases remaining between them.

This clonotype was recorded a few times. The gene calls are TRBV13 and TRBJ1-3; D gene ambiguous. Looked up from germline, CDR1 is PRHDT and CDR2 is FYEKMQ (reference sequence). The CDR3 consists of 16 residues. Trimming left V 1 base short and J 0 bases short, with 10 bases between. CDR3: CASSLDGGISGNTIYF. In DNA, the CDR3 is TGTGCCAGCAGCTTAGATGGCGGGATCTCTGGAAACACCATATATTTT.

The chain combines TRBV27 with TRBJ2-2; D could derive from TRBD1 or TRBD2 (5 bases each). Germline loops: CDR1 MNHEY, CDR2 SMNVEV (reference sequence). This CDR3 is built from 13 residues. Trimming removed 6 bases at V and 5 bases at J, with 10 bases between. The CDR3 spells CASRHGGTGELFF. The CDR3 DNA reads TGTGCCAGCAGACATGGGGGAACCGGGGAGCTGTTTTTT.

The rearrangement joins TRBV12-3 or TRBV12-4 to TRBJ1-4, with a tentative D call TRBD1 (5 bases). Trimming took off 3 bases at V and 7 bases at J, with 12 bases between the two ends. CDR3 length equals 14 residues. CDR3 loop: CASSFQAGTEKLFF. The CDR3 nucleotides are TGTGCCAGCAGTTTTCAGGCAGGGACTGAAAAACTGTTTTTT.

This clonotype was picked up a small number of times. This chain connects TRBV29-1 to TRBJ2-1; 12 bases are shared with TRBD2. The V gene's germline CDR1 is SQVTM and CDR2 ANQGSEA. The CDR3 contains 14 residues. J gave up 9 bases and V 7 bases, and 10 bases lay outside the gene matches. The CDR3 DNA reads as TGCAGCGCTCTGCCCGGACTAGCGGGATTTGAGCAGTTCTTC. It translates to CSALPGLAGFEQFF.

This clonotype was counted between two and nine times. The rearrangement uses TRBV6-2 or TRBV6-3 and TRBJ2-1; TRBD1 agrees at 8 bases. V was clipped by 5 bases and J by 8 bases; unmatched bases: 2. The CDR3 is 12 amino acids. In germline, CDR1 is MNHEY, CDR2 SVGEGT. The CDR3, as DNA: TGTGCCAGCAGTGCGACAGGGGATGAGCAGTTCTTC. Encoded protein: CASSATGDEQFF.

The V call is TRBV9, the J call TRBJ1-5, with D possibly matching TRBD1 (6 bases). Germline loops: CDR1 SGDLS, CDR2 YYNGEE. The CDR3 is 15 amino acids. Trimming stripped 2 bases from V and 0 bases from J, with 9 bases between. The CDR3 DNA reads as TGTGCCAGCAGCGTCGGACAGTATAGCAATCAGCCCCAGCATTTT. This sequence encodes CASSVGQYSNQPQHF.

The chain links TRBV11-3 to TRBJ1-1, with unresolved D. V gave up 1 base and J gave up 6 bases, with 9 bases separating them. The germline CDR1 and CDR2 sequences are SGHNT and YENEEA. This CDR3 region has 13 residues. CDR3 protein: CASSLGERSEAFF. In DNA form, the CDR3 reads TGTGCCAGCAGCTTAGGGGAGAGGTCTGAAGCTTTCTTT.

The gene calls are TRBV7-2 and TRBJ2-7, with unresolved D. Trimming left V 5 bases short and J 3 bases short, with 8 bases between. The CDR3 is made up of 12 amino acids. Germline V gives CDR1 SGHTA, CDR2 FQGNSA. CDR3 loop: CASSTPGYEQYF. Here the CDR3 DNA reads TGTGCCAGCAGCACCCCGGGCTACGAGCAGTACTTC.

This chain joins TRBV7-9 and TRBJ1-5, with D unclear. CDR3 length: 11 amino acids. The germline CDR1 and CDR2 sequences are SEHNR and FQNEAQ (reference sequence). Trimming left V 0 bases short and J 9 bases short, with 3 bases between. The CDR3 region has the DNA TGTGCCAGCAGCTTAGCTGGGCCCCAGCATTTT. The encoded protein is CASSLAGPQHF.

The chain is built from TRBV30 and TRBJ2-1; D unresolved. The CDR3 totals 14 residues. Per the germline V gene, CDR1 is GTSNPN and CDR2 is SVGIG (reference sequence). V lost 4 bases to trimming and J lost 0 bases, with 10 bases between them. The CDR3 reads CAWTPVVSYNEQFF. For the CDR3, the DNA is TGTGCCTGGACCCCCGTGGTCTCCTACAATGAGCAGTTCTTC.

V gene TRBV20-1 combines with J gene TRBJ2-1, with 10 bases lining up with TRBD1. Germline assignment: CDR1 DFQATT and CDR2 SNEGSKA (reference sequence). There are 18 residues in the CDR3. After removal of 5 bases from V and 5 bases from J, the junction contained 18 bases not matched to a gene. The CDR3 DNA reads TGCAGTGCTGGACCTTGGACAGGGGGGCTTTATTCTAACAATGAGCAGTTCTTC. Protein sequence: CSAGPWTGGLYSNNEQFF.

The chain employs TRBV12-3 or TRBV12-4 and TRBJ2-5; D unclear. This CDR3 has 16 residues. Trimming removed 2 bases from V and 5 bases from J, with 18 bases in between. For the CDR3, the DNA is TGTGCCAGCAGTTTAATTCCTAATTGGGAAGGGGAGACCCAGTACTTC. Translation: CASSLIPNWEGETQYF.

The chain joins TRBV12-3 or TRBV12-4 to TRBJ1-3, with a weak D call TRBD1 (5 bases). V lost 5 bases and J lost 2, with 13 bases in between. This CDR3 has 15 amino acids. CDR3 in DNA: TGTGCCAGCAGTCCCCCAGGGATACCTGGAAACACCATATATTTT. Translation: CASSPPGIPGNTIYF.

The chain carries TRBV19 and TRBJ2-3; 8 bases line up with TRBD1. This CDR3 contains 16 residues. V shed 3 bases, J shed 7 bases, and the junction held 12 bases outside the gene matches. Germline V gives CDR1 LNHDA, CDR2 SQIVND (reference sequence). CDR3 DNA: TGTGCCAGTAGTATGCGAGGGACAGGTTCCCCAAATACGCAGTATTTT. It specifies CASSMRGTGSPNTQYF.

This clonotype was observed a few times. The V call is TRBV7-9, the J call TRBJ1-2; D possibly corresponds to TRBD1 (5 bases). Germline-derived CDR1 and CDR2 are SEHNR and FQNEAQ (reference sequence). There are 15 residues in the CDR3. The V and J ends lost 3 bases and 0 bases respectively, with 11 bases between them. The CDR3 nucleotides read TGTGCCAGCAGCTTTCAGGGAGTTACTAACTATGGCTACACCTTC. Translated: CASSFQGVTNYGYTF.